Reported below is one T cell receptor (beta chain). Its cognate antigen is unknown. The sample comes from a study of beta chain features in type 1 diabetes. General observations from the study: In every one of the four CD4+ subsets, TCRB CDR3s were moderately but significantly shorter in Type 1 diabetes patients.

Sequencing targeted expressed TCRB transcripts, as all isolated RNA had been reverse transcribed. Sequencing used immunoSEQ multiplex PCR; TCRdb keeps in-frame clones, though not all of them. The data contain a few hundred thousand clones, approximately 16% of them seen just once; the ten biggest clones take up 0.07% to 0.095%. The clonotype was recovered from a young man with type 1 diabetes. Sequencing was performed on naive CD4+ T cells from blood.

The CDR3 coding sequence is TGCAGCGTTGGAGGGCTGGCCTACGAGCAGTACTTC. It translates to CSVGGLAYEQYF. The chain carries TRBV29-1 and TRBJ2-7, with TRBD2 as a possible D gene (5 bases). Trimming stripped 4 bases from V and 2 bases from J, with 9 bases between. Germline V lookup: CDR1 SQVTM, CDR2 ANQGSEA. CDR3 length: 12 amino acids.